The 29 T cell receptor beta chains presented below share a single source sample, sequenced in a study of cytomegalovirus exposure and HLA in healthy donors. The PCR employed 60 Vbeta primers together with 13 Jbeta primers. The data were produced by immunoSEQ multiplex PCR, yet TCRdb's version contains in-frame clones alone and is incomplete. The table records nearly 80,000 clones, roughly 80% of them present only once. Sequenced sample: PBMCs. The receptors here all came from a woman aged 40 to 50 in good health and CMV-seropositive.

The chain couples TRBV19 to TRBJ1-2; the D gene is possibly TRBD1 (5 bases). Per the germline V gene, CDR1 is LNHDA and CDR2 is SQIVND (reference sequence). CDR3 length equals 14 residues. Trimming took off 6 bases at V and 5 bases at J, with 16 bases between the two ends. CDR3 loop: CASRPQDNRYGYTF. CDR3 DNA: TGTGCCAGTAGACCACAGGATAACAGATATGGCTACACCTTC.

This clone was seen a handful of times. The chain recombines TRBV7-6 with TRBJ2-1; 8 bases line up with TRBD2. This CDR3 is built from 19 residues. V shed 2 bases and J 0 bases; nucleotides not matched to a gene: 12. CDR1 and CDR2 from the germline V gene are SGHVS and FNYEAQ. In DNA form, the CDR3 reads TGTGCCAGCAGCTTAAGGCTGCGATCTAGCGGGCCCTCCTACAATGAGCAGTTCTTC. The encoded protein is CASSLRLRSSGPSYNEQFF.

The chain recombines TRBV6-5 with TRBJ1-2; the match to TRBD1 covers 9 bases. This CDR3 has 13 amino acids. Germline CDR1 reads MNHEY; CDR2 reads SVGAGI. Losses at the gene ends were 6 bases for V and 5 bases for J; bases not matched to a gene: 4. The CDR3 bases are TGTGCCAGCAGGGGACAGGGAGTTTATGGCTACACCTTC. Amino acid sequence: CASRGQGVYGYTF.

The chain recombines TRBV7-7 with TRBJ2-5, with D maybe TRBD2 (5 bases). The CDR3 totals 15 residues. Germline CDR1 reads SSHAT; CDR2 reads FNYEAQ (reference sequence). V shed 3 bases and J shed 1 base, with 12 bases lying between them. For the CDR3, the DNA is TGTGCCAGCAGCTTGGGAGCCTCGGGCCAAGAGACCCAGTACTTC. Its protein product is CASSLGASGQETQYF.

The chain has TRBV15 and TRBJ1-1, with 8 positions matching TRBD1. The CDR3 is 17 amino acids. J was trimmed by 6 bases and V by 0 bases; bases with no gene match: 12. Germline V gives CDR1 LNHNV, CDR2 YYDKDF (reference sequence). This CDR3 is CATSRDTGTGVWPEAFF. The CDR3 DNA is TGTGCCACCAGCAGAGACACAGGGACAGGAGTTTGGCCTGAAGCTTTCTTT.

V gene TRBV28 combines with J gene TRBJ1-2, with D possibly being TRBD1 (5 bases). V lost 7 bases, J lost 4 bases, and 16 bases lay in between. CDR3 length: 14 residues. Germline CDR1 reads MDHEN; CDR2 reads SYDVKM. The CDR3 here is CASKPGGEVYGYTF. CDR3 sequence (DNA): TGTGCCAGCAAACCGGGGGGGGAGGTCTATGGCTACACCTTC.

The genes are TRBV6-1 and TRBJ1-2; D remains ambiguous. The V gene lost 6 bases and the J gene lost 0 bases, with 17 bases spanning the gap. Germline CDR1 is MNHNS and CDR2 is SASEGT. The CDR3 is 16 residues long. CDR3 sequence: CASRETGSSANYGYTF. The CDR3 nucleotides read TGTGCCAGCAGAGAAACCGGGAGTTCAGCTAACTATGGCTACACCTTC.

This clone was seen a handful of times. The chain's CDR3 is CASGEAERGTAFPTF. The CDR3 DNA sequence: TGTGCCAGCGGTGAAGCGGAGCGTGGGACAGCCTTTCCCACCTTC. The gene calls are TRBV27 and TRBJ1-2; TRBD1 aligns across 7 bases. This CDR3 contains 15 residues. Germline CDR1 and CDR2: MNHEY and SMNVEV (reference sequence). V was clipped by 8 bases and J by 13 bases; unmatched bases: 22.

CDR3 region: CASSFRVVSTDTQYF. CDR3 nucleotides: TGTGCCAGCAGCTTTCGAGTAGTCAGCACAGATACGCAGTATTTT. J is TRBJ2-3 and V is TRBV5-4, with D unclear. The CDR3 totals 15 residues. The V end lost 2 bases, the J end lost 0 bases, and 10 bases lay between the germline ends. The germline gives CDR1 SGHNT, CDR2 YYREEE (reference sequence).

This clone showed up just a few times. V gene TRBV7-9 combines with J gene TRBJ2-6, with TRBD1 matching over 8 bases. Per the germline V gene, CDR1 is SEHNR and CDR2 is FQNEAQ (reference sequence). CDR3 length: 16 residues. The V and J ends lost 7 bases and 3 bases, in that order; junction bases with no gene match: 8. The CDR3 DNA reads TGTGCCAGCACTGGACAGGGTGCGTTTGGGGCCAACGTCCTGACTTTC. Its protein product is CASTGQGAFGANVLTF.

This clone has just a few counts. CDR3: CASSPPSGELQETQYF. The CDR3 region has the DNA TGTGCCAGCTCACCACCTAGCGGGGAACTCCAAGAGACCCAGTACTTC. The chain is built from TRBV18 and TRBJ2-5; 8 bases agree with TRBD2. J lost 1 base, V lost 0 bases, and 4 bases had no gene match. The CDR3 is made up of 16 amino acids. The germline gives CDR1 KGHSH, CDR2 LQKENI.

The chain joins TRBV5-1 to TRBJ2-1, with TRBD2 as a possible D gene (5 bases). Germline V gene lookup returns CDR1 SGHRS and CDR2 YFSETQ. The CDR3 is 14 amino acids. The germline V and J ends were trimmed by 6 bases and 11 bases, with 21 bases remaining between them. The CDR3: CASTPLEGRPKQFF. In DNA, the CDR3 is TGCGCCAGCACCCCCCTCGAGGGCAGGCCAAAGCAGTTCTTC.

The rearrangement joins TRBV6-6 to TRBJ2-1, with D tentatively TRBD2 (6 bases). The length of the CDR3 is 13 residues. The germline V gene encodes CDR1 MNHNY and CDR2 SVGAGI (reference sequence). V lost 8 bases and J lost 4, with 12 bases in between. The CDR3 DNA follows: TGTGCCAGCCGGGCGGGGCTTTACAATGAGCAGTTCTTC. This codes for CASRAGLYNEQFF.

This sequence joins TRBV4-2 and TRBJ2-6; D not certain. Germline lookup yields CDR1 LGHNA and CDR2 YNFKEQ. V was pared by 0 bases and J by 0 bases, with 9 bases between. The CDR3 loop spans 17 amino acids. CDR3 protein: CASSQDFTVSGANVLTF. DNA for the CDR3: TGTGCCAGCAGCCAAGATTTTACAGTCTCTGGGGCCAACGTCCTGACTTTC.

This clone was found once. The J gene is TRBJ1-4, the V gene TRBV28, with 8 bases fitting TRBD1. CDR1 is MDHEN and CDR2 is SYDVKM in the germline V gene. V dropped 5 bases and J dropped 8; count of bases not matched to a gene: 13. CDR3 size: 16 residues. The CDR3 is CASSIGQGPMGEKLFF. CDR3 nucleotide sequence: TGTGCCAGCAGTATCGGACAGGGCCCGATGGGCGAAAAACTGTTTTTT.

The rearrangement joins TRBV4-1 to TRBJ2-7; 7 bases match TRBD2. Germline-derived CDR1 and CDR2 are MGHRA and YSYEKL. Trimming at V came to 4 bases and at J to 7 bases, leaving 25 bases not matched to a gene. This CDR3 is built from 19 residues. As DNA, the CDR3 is TGCGCCAGCAGCCTATGGGTGGGAGGGAGGCCGCCAGGTTCACATGAGCAGTACTTC. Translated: CASSLWVGGRPPGSHEQYF.

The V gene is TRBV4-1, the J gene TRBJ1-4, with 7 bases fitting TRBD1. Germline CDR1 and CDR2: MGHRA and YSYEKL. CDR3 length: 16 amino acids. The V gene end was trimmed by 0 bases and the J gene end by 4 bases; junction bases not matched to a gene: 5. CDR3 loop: CASSQEEGTVNEKLFF. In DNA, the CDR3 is TGCGCCAGCAGCCAAGAAGAAGGGACAGTTAATGAAAAACTGTTTTTT.

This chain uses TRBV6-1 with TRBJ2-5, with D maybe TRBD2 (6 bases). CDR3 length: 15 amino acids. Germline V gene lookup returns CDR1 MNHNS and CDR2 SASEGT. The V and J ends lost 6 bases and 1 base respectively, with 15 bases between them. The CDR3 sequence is CASSDLGRGQETQYF. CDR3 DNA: TGTGCCAGCAGCGATTTAGGGCGGGGCCAAGAGACCCAGTACTTC.

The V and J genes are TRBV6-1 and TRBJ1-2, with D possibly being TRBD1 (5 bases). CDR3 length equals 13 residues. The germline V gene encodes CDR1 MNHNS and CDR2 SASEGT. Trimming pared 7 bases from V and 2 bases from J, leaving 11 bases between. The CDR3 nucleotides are TGTGCCAGCACCCGGGGGGAAAACTATGGCTACACCTTC. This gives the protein CASTRGENYGYTF.

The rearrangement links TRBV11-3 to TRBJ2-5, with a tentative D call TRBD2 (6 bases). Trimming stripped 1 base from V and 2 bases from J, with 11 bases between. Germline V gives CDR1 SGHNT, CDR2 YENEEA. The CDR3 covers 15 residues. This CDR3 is CASSLGFRGQETQYF. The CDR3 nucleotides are TGTGCCAGCAGCTTAGGATTCCGGGGGCAAGAGACCCAGTACTTC.

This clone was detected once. The CDR3 loop is CASSLTAGELFF. The CDR3, as DNA: TGTGCCAGCAGCTTAACCGCCGGGGAGCTGTTTTTT. The V gene is TRBV7-3, the J gene TRBJ2-2; D gene unclear. Germline-derived CDR1 and CDR2 are SGHTA and FQGTGA. The CDR3 covers 12 residues. Trimming shortened V by 0 bases and J by 6 bases, and 2 bases separated the two germline ends. Together with reference TRBV7-3 and TRBJ2-2, the CDR3 gives the full variable domain: GAGVSQTPSNKVTEKGKYVELRCDPISGHTALYWYRQSLGQGPEFLIYFQGTGAADDSGLPNDRFFAVRPEGSVSTLKIQRTERGDSAVYLCASSLTAGELFFGEGSRLTVL.

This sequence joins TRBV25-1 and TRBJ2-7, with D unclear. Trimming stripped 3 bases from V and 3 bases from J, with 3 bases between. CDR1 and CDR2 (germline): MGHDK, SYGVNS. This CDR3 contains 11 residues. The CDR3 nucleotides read TGTGCCAGCAGTGACCTCTACGAGCAGTACTTC. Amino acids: CASSDLYEQYF.

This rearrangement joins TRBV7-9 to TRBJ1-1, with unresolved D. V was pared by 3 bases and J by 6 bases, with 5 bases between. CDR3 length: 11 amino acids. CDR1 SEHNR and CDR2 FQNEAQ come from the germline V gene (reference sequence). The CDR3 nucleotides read TGTGCCAGCAGCTTGAGTTCTGAAGCTTTCTTT. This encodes CASSLSSEAFF.

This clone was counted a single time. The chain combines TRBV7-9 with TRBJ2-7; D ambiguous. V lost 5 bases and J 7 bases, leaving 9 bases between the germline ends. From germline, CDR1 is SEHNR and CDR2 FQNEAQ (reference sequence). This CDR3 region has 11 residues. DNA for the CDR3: TGTGCCAGCAGCGATCCAGGAGAGCAGTACTTC. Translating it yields CASSDPGEQYF.

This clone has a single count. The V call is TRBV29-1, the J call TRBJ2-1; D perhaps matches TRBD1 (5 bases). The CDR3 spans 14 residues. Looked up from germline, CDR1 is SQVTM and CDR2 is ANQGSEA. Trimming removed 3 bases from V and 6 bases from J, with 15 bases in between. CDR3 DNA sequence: TGCAGCGTTGATATCCAGGGTGTGGGCAATGAGCAGTTCTTC. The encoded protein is CSVDIQGVGNEQFF.

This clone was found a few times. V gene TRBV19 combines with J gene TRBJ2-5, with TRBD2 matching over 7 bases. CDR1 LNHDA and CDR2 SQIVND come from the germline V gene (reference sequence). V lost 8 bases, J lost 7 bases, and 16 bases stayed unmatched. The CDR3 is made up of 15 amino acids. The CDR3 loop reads CASCPQASGHRTQYF. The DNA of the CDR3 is TGTGCCAGTTGTCCTCAGGCTAGCGGACACAGGACCCAGTACTTC.

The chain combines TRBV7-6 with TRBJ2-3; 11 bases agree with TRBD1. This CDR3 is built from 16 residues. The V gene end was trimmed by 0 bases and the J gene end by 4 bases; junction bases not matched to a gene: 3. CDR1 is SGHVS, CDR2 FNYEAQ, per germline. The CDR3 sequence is CASSLARTGGSDTQYF. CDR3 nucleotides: TGTGCCAGCAGCTTAGCGCGGACAGGGGGCTCAGATACGCAGTATTTT.

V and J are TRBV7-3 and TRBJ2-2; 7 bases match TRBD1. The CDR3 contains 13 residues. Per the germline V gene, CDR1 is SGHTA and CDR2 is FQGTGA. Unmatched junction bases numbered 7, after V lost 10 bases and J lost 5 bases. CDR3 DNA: TGTGCCACTGGACAGGATTATACCGGGGAGCTGTTTTTT. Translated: CATGQDYTGELFF.

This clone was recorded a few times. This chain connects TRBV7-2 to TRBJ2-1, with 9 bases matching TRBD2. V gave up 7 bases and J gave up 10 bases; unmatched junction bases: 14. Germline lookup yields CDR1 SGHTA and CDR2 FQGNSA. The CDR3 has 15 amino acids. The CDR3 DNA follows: TGTGCCAGCACCGTTAGCGGGAGCCCAGGGGGGGAGCAGTTCTTC. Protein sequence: CASTVSGSPGGEQFF.